The next 14 T cell receptor beta chains were all read from a single sample in a study of T-cell memory formation after mild COVID-19. TCRdb redid the calling of the 5' RACE reads with MiXCR, one entry per CDR3 protein. Altogether 550,000 to 650,000 distinct CDR3 sequences are present, approximately 15% being singletons, with the ten largest covering roughly 7.7%. Material for sequencing was PBMCs or a T cell subset sorted from them (not recorded which). These receptor sequences come from an adult woman who had mild COVID-19 (a few samples of this study predate the infection). Cell type and time point are not known.

This chain connects TRBV20-1 to TRBJ2-1; D perhaps matches TRBD2 (6 bases). The CDR3 covers 14 residues. From germline, CDR1 is DFQATT and CDR2 SNEGSKA (reference sequence). The CDR3: CRAGRLGEYNEQFF. CDR3 nucleotides: TGCAGAGCAGGACGACTAGGGGAATACAATGAGCAGTTCTTC.

This chain joins TRBV14 and TRBJ1-1; no reliable D call. This CDR3 region has 15 residues. Germline V CDR1 and CDR2: SGHDN, FVKESK. V was pared by 0 bases and J by 4 bases, with 12 bases between. CDR3 sequence reads: CASSQDRRAGTEAFF. The CDR3 bases are TGTGCCAGCAGCCAAGATAGGCGCGCGGGCACTGAAGCTTTCTTT.

The rearrangement joins TRBV5-6 to TRBJ2-1; 9 nucleotides match TRBD1. Germline V gene lookup returns CDR1 SGHDT and CDR2 YYEEEE. Germline trimming cut 2 bases from V and 3 bases from J; bases unmatched to any gene: 6. This CDR3 is 16 amino acids long. CDR3 DNA: TGTGCCAGCAGCTTTTCACAGGGGGCTATCTACAATGAGCAGTTCTTC. Its translation is CASSFSQGAIYNEQFF.

There are a few counts of this clonotype. This rearrangement joins TRBV20-1 to TRBJ2-1; D not certain. Germline V lookup: CDR1 DFQATT, CDR2 SNEGSKA (reference sequence). Between the trimmed V and J ends, which lost 3 bases and 6 bases, there was a span of 9 bases. CDR3 length: 12 residues. The CDR3 spells CSARSPGNEQFF. Here the CDR3 DNA reads TGCAGTGCTAGGTCCCCGGGCAATGAGCAGTTCTTC.

CDR3 nucleotides: TGCAGTGCTACAGGGGGCAATGTGGGAAACACCATATATTTT. This codes for CSATGGNVGNTIYF. The chain is built from TRBV20-1 and TRBJ1-3, with 8 bases lining up with TRBD1. V was clipped by 4 bases and J by 4 bases; unmatched bases: 6. The CDR3 sequence is 14 residues long. Germline values: CDR1 DFQATT, CDR2 SNEGSKA (reference sequence).

This chain joins TRBV7-3 and TRBJ2-1; 8 nucleotides match TRBD2. V dropped 5 bases and J dropped 9; count of bases not matched to a gene: 21. This CDR3 is built from 18 residues. Germline assignment: CDR1 SGHTA and CDR2 FQGTGA. The DNA for the CDR3 is TGTGCCAGCAGCCTTCTCGGGGGGGGCCGTGCAAGAGGTAGTGAGCAGTTCTTC. Its protein is CASSLLGGGRARGSEQFF.

This clonotype was recorded a few times. This chain joins TRBV6-1 and TRBJ2-7; maybe TRBD1 (6 bases). Trimming took 10 bases from V and 0 from J, leaving 16 bases between them. There are 14 residues in the CDR3. Germline loops: CDR1 MNHNS, CDR2 SASEGT. The CDR3 DNA reads as TGTGCCACAAGACAGGAGTTAAGCTCCTACGAGCAGTACTTC. It specifies CATRQELSSYEQYF.

This chain joins TRBV5-1 and TRBJ2-1, with TRBD2 matching over 11 bases. The junction had 6 bases not matched to a gene; V was cut back by 3 bases and J by 4 bases. The CDR3 covers 16 residues. CDR1 and CDR2 from the germline V gene are SGHRS and YFSETQ. This CDR3 is CASSSKTSGVYNEQFF. The CDR3, as DNA: TGCGCCAGCAGCTCGAAGACTAGCGGGGTATACAATGAGCAGTTCTTC.

This clonotype appeared many times. The rearrangement joins TRBV7-3 to TRBJ2-3; no clear D. The CDR3 runs 13 residues. CDR1 and CDR2 (germline): SGHTA, FQGTGA. Trimming cost V 5 bases and J 2 bases, with 8 bases left between them. The CDR3 loop is CASSRANTDTQYF. CDR3 nucleotides: TGTGCCAGCAGCAGGGCTAACACAGATACGCAGTATTTT.

In DNA, the CDR3 is TGTGCCAGCAGCTTCATCCGGGACAGGGGCTACGAGCAGTACTTC. Its protein product is CASSFIRDRGYEQYF. The rearrangement joins TRBV11-2 to TRBJ2-7; 10 nucleotides align to TRBD1. J gave up 3 bases and V 3 bases, and 5 bases lay outside the gene matches. From germline, CDR1 is SGHAT and CDR2 FQNNGV. This CDR3 region has 15 residues.

This chain links TRBV6-2 or TRBV6-3 with TRBJ2-7, with D uncertain. The length of the CDR3 is 16 residues. Trimming removed 5 bases from V and 5 bases from J, with 22 bases in between. Germline assignment: CDR1 MNHEY and CDR2 SVGEGT. The CDR3 loop reads CASSPLPLRSPDEQYF. In DNA form, the CDR3 reads TGTGCCAGCAGTCCCCTCCCATTAAGAAGTCCCGACGAGCAGTACTTC.

The chain links TRBV11-3 to TRBJ2-7; 10 nucleotides match TRBD1. The germline gives CDR1 SGHNT, CDR2 YENEEA. V was clipped by 5 bases and J by 6 bases; unmatched bases: 7. The CDR3 length is 14 residues. CDR3 coding DNA: TGTGCCAGCAGCGAGACAGGGGGCAGCTTCGAGCAGTACTTC. Its protein is CASSETGGSFEQYF.

J is TRBJ2-6 and V is TRBV6-4, with TRBD2 matching 7 bases. The CDR3 is made up of 14 amino acids. CDR1 and CDR2 from the germline V gene are MRHNA and SNTAGT. V dropped 3 bases and J dropped 4; count of bases not matched to a gene: 0. DNA for the CDR3: TGTGCCAGCAGTGAGCGGGAGGGGGCCAACGTCCTGACTTTC. This sequence encodes CASSEREGANVLTF.

This clonotype was found a few times. The chain uses TRBV7-3 and TRBJ1-1, with D possibly being TRBD1 (6 bases). CDR3 length: 13 residues. Germline loops: CDR1 SGHTA, CDR2 FQGTGA. V lost 5 bases, J lost 5 bases, and 12 bases lay in between. CDR3 residues: CASSLDSGTEAFF. CDR3 nucleotides: TGTGCCAGCAGCCTGGACAGCGGGACTGAAGCTTTCTTT.